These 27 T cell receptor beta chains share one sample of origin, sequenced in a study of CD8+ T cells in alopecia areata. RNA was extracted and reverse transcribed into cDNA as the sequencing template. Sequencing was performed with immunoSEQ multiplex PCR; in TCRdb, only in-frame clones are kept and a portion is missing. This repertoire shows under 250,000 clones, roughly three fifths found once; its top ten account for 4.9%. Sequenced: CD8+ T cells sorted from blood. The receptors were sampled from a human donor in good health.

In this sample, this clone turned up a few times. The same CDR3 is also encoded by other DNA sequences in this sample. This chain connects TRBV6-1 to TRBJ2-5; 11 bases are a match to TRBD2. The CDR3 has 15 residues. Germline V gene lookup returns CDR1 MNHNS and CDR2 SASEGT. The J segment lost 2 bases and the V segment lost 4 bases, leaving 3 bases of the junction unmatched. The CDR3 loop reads CASSGLAGGQETQYF. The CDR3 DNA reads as TGTGCCAGCAGTGGCCTAGCGGGGGGTCAAGAGACCCAGTACTTC.

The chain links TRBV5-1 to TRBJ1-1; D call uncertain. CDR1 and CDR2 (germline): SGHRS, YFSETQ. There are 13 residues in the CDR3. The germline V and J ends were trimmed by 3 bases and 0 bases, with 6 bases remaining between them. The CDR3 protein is CASSWEVNTEAFF. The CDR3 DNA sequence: TGCGCCAGCAGCTGGGAGGTGAACACTGAAGCTTTCTTT.

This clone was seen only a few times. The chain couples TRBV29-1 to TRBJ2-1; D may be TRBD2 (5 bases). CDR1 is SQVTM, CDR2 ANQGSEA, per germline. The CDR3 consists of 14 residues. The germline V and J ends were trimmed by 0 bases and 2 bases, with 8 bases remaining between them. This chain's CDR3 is CSVEEVEAYNEQFF. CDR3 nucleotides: TGCAGCGTTGAAGAGGTGGAGGCCTACAATGAGCAGTTCTTC.

Here the CDR3 reads CASSPRDITSAFF. CDR3 sequence (DNA): TGTGCCAGCAGTCCCCGGGACATCACATCGGCTTTCTTT. The chain recombines TRBV27 with TRBJ1-1; D is possibly TRBD1 (6 bases). CDR1 is MNHEY and CDR2 is SMNVEV in the germline V gene (reference sequence). The CDR3 has 13 amino acids. Trimming shortened V by 5 bases and J by 11 bases, and 18 bases separated the two germline ends.

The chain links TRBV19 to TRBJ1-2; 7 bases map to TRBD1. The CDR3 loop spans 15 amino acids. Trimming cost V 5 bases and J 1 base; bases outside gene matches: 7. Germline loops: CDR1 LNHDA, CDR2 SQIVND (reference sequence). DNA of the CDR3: TGTGCCAGTAGTGCCGGGGACAGCAGTAACTATGGCTACACCTTC. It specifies CASSAGDSSNYGYTF.

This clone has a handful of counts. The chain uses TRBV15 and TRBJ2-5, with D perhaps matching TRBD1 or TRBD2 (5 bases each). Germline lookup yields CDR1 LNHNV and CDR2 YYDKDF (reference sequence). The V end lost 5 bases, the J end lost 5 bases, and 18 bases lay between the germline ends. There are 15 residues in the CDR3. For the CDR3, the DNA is TGTGCCACCAGCGTAGGGGACCGGTCTTTGGAGACCCAGTACTTC. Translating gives CATSVGDRSLETQYF.

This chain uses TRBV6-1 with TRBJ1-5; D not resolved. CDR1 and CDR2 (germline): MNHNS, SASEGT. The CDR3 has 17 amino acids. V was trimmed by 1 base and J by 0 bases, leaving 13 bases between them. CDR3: CASSEEWAENSNQPQHF. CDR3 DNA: TGTGCCAGCAGTGAAGAGTGGGCTGAAAATAGCAATCAGCCCCAGCATTTT.

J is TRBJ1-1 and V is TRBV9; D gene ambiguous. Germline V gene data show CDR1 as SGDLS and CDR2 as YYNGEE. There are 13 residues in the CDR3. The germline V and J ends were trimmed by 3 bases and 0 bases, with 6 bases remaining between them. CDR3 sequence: CASSEGMNTEAFF. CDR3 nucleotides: TGTGCCAGCAGCGAAGGGATGAACACTGAAGCTTTCTTT.

Written as DNA, the CDR3 is TGTGCCAGCACCACTAGCGGGGGGGCACAAGAGACCCAGTACTTC. Its protein product is CASTTSGGAQETQYF. The V gene is TRBV6-5, the J gene TRBJ2-5, with 13 bases that match TRBD2. The germline CDR1 and CDR2 sequences are MNHEY and SVGAGI. The trim removed 7 bases at V and 2 bases at J, leaving 4 bases unmatched. This CDR3 contains 15 residues.

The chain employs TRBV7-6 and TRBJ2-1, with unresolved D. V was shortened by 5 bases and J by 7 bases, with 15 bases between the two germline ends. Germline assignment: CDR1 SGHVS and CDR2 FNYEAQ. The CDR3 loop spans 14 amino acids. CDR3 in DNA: TGTGCCAGCAGCCCTAACGCGGTGGGGAATGAGCAGTTCTTC. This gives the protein CASSPNAVGNEQFF.

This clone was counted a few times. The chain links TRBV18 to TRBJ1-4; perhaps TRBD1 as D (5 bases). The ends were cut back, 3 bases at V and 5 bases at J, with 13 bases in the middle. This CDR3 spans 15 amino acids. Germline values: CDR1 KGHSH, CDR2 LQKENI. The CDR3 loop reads CASSPRARENEKLFF. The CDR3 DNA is TGTGCCAGCTCACCGAGGGCCAGGGAGAATGAAAAACTGTTTTTT.

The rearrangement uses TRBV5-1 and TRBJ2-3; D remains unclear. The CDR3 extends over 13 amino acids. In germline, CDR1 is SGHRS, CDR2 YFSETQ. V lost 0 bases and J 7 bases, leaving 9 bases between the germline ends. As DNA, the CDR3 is TGCGCCAGCAGCTTGGACTTTTCTAATACGCAGTATTTT. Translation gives CASSLDFSNTQYF.

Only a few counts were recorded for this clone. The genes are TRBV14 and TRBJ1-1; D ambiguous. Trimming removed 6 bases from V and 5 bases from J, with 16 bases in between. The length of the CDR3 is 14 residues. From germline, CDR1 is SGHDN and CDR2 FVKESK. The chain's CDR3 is CASSLNGLETEAFF. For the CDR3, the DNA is TGTGCCAGCAGTCTTAACGGGTTGGAGACTGAAGCTTTCTTT.

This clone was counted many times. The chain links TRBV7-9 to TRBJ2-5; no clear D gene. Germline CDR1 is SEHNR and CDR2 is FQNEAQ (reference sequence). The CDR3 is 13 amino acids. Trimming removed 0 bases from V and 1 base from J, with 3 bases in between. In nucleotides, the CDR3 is TGTGCCAGCAGCTTAGCAAGCCAAGAGACCCAGTACTTC. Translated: CASSLASQETQYF.

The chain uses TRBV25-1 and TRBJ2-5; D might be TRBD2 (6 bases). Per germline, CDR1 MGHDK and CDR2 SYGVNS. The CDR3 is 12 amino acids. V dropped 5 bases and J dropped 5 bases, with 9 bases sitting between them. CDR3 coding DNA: TGTGCCAGCAGTTCGGGAGCGGAGACCCAGTACTTC. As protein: CASSSGAETQYF.

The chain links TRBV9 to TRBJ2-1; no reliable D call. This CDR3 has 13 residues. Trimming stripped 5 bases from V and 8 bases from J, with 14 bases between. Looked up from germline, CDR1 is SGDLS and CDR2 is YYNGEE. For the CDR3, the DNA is TGTGCCAGCAGGCCGCCTCTTCGGGATGAGCAGTTCTTC. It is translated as CASRPPLRDEQFF.

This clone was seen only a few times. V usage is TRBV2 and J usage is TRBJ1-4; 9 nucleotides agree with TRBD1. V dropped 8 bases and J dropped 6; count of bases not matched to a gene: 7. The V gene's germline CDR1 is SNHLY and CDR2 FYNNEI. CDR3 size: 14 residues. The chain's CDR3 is CASLGWTGDEKLFF. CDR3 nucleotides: TGTGCCAGCCTCGGTTGGACAGGGGATGAAAAACTGTTTTTT.

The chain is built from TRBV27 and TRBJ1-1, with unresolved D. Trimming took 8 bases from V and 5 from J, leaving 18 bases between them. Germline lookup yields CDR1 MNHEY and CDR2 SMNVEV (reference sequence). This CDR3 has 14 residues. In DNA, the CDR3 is TGTGCCAGCCACAAAACGGGCACTCATACTGAAGCTTTCTTT. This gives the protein CASHKTGTHTEAFF.

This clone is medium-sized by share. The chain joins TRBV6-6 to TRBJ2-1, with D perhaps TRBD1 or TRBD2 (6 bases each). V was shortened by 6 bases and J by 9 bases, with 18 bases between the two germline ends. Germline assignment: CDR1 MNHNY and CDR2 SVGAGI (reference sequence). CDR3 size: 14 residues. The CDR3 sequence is CASSPGADSGEQFF. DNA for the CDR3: TGTGCCAGCAGCCCGGGGGCGGACTCCGGTGAGCAGTTCTTC.

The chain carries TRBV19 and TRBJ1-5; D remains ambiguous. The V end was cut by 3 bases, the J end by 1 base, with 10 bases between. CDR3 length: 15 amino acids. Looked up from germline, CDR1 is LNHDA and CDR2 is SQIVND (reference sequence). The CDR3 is CASSMFSVSNQPQHF. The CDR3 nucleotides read TGTGCCAGTAGTATGTTCAGCGTCAGCAATCAGCCCCAGCATTTT.

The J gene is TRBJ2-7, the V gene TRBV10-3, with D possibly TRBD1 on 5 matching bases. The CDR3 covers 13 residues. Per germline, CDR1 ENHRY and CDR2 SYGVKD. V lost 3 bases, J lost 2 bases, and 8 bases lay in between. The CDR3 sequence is CAISDQGPYEQYF. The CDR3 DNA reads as TGTGCCATCAGTGACCAGGGCCCCTACGAGCAGTACTTC.

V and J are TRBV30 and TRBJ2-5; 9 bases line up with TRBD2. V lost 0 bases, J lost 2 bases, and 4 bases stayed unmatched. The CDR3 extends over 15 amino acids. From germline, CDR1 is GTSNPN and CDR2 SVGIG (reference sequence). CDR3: CAWSVGLAGQETQYF. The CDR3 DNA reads TGTGCCTGGAGTGTCGGGCTAGCGGGGCAAGAGACCCAGTACTTC.

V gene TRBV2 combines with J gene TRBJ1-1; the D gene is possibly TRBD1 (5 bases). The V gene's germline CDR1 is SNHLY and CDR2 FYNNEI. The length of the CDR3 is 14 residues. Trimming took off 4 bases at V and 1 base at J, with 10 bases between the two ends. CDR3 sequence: CASSVGRANTEAFF. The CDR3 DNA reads TGTGCCAGCAGTGTAGGCAGGGCGAACACTGAAGCTTTCTTT.

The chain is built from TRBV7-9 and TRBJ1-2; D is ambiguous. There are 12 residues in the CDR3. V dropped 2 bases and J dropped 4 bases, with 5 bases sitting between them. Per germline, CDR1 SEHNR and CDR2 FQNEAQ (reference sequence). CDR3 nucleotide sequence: TGTGCCAGCAGCTTAATTGCCTATGGCTACACCTTC. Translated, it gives CASSLIAYGYTF.

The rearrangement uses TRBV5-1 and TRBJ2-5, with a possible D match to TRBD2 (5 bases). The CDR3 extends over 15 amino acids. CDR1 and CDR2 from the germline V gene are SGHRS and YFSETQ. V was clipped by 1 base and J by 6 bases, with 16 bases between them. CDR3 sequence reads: CASSLPSEGRKTQYF. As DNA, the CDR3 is TGCGCCAGCAGCTTGCCTTCAGAGGGAAGGAAGACCCAGTACTTC.

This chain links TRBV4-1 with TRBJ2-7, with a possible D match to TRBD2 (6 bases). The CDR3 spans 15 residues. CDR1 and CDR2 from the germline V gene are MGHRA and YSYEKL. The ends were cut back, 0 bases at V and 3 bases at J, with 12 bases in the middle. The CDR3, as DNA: TGCGCCAGCAGCCAAGACTCATCGGGACTCTACGAGCAGTACTTC. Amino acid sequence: CASSQDSSGLYEQYF.

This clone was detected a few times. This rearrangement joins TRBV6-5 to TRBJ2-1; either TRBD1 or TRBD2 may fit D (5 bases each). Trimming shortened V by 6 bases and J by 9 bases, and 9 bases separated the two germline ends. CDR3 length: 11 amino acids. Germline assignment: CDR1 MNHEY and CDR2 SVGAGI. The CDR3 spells CASRRGSEQFF. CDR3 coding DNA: TGTGCCAGCAGACGGGGCTCTGAGCAGTTCTTC.